The 18 T cell receptor beta chains reported below all come from one sample, sequenced in a study of vaccination and CD4 T cells after COVID-19. Described treatment: roughly 10-day PBMC culture with coronavirus spike peptide pools or control peptides (ViraFEST assay). Once obtained from cultured CD4+ T cells, the DNA was sequenced using the Oncomine TCR Beta short-read assay. Each CDR3 protein is one row after TCRdb ran MiXCR on the PCR reads. The table shows approximately 16,000 distinct CDR3 sequences, with 70% to 75% occurring only once. No antigen is known for these receptors. The sample taken for sequencing was CD4+ T cells from blood, cultured in vitro. The receptors originated from a human donor who had recovered from COVID-19.

This chain links TRBV9 with TRBJ1-1; D is possibly TRBD1 (6 bases). Germline V gene lookup returns CDR1 SGDLS and CDR2 YYNGEE. There are 16 residues in the CDR3. With 4 bases removed from V and 0 bases from J, the gap between germline ends came to 16 bases. The CDR3 DNA sequence: TGTGCCAGCAGCCCGATGGGGGGGCTTATGAACACTGAAGCTTTCTTT. Translated, it gives CASSPMGGLMNTEAFF.

The chain couples TRBV7-9 to TRBJ1-3; 7 bases match TRBD1. Germline lookup yields CDR1 SEHNR and CDR2 FQNEAQ (reference sequence). V was pared by 5 bases and J by 5 bases, with 9 bases of the junction left unmatched. The CDR3 spans 15 residues. The CDR3 DNA reads as TGTGCCAGCAGCACCGGGACAGAGGCAAGAAACACCATATATTTT. It specifies CASSTGTEARNTIYF. The full variable domain, its missing parts supplied by reference TRBV7-9 and TRBJ1-3, is DTGVSQNPRHKITKRGQNVTFRCDPISEHNRLYWYRQTLGQGPEFLTYFQNEAQLEKSRLLSDRFSAERPKGSFSTLEIQRTEQGDSAMYLCASSTGTEARNTIYFGEGSWLTVV.

This rearrangement joins TRBV30 to TRBJ2-5, with D perhaps matching TRBD2 (6 bases). With 1 base removed from V and 2 bases from J, the gap between germline ends came to 14 bases. Germline CDR1 is GTSNPN and CDR2 is SVGIG (reference sequence). The CDR3 runs to 15 residues. Written as DNA, the CDR3 is TGTGCCTGGAGTGCTTCGGGACTCAAGCAAGAGACCCAGTACTTC. Translation: CAWSASGLKQETQYF.

This clonotype occurred a few times. This chain links TRBV20-1 with TRBJ2-7; D ambiguous. The ends were cut back, 0 bases at V and 4 bases at J, with 4 bases in the middle. Germline lookup yields CDR1 DFQATT and CDR2 SNEGSKA (reference sequence). The CDR3 has 11 amino acids. In DNA form, the CDR3 reads TGCAGTGCTAGAGAGACTTACGAGCAGTACTTC. This translates into CSARETYEQYF.

The rearrangement joins TRBV15 to TRBJ2-7, with D possibly being TRBD2 (5 bases). V was shortened by 0 bases and J by 6 bases, with 9 bases between the two germline ends. The CDR3 is made up of 13 amino acids. Per the germline V gene, CDR1 is LNHNV and CDR2 is YYDKDF (reference sequence). This CDR3 is CATSRDNGGEQYF. For the CDR3, the DNA is TGTGCCACCAGCAGAGATAATGGAGGCGAGCAGTACTTC.

The chain has TRBV29-1 and TRBJ1-5; D is perhaps TRBD1 (5 bases). CDR3 length: 14 amino acids. Germline loops: CDR1 SQVTM, CDR2 ANQGSEA. The V end lost 6 bases, the J end lost 0 bases, and 12 bases lay between the germline ends. CDR3 nucleotides: TGCAGCGTGGCCACGGGGGGTAGCAATCAGCCCCAGCATTTT. The encoded protein is CSVATGGSNQPQHF. Filled out from reference TRBV29-1 and TRBJ1-5, the complete variable domain reads SAVISQKPSRDICQRGTSLTIQCQVDSQVTMMFWYRQQPGQSLTLIATANQGSEATYESGFVIDKFPISRPNLTFSTLTVSNMSPEDSSIYLCSVATGGSNQPQHFGDGTRLSIL.

The chain recombines TRBV20-1 with TRBJ2-7; the D is unclear. The V gene lost 4 bases and the J gene lost 0 bases, with 10 bases spanning the gap. In germline, CDR1 is DFQATT, CDR2 SNEGSKA (reference sequence). This CDR3 region has 13 residues. CDR3 nucleotides: TGCAGTGCTATTAGGGTCAGCTCCTACGAGCAGTACTTC. Protein sequence: CSAIRVSSYEQYF.

In its sample, this clonotype was seen a few times. The chain carries TRBV6-1 and TRBJ1-1, with D uncertain. Per the germline V gene, CDR1 is MNHNS and CDR2 is SASEGT. Between the trimmed V and J ends, which lost 6 bases and 3 bases, there was a span of 11 bases. The CDR3 spans 13 residues. CDR3 residues: CASSNFRDTEAFF. CDR3 in DNA: TGTGCCAGCAGCAACTTCCGGGACACTGAAGCTTTCTTT.

This clonotype was recorded once. CDR3 sequence: CSASAQGRPNNEQFF. The CDR3 DNA sequence: TGCAGTGCTAGTGCACAGGGGAGGCCCAACAATGAGCAGTTCTTC. The chain uses TRBV20-1 and TRBJ2-1, with D perhaps matching TRBD1 (7 bases). The CDR3 spans 15 residues. Germline V gene data show CDR1 as DFQATT and CDR2 as SNEGSKA (reference sequence). With 3 bases removed from V and 5 bases from J, the gap between germline ends came to 17 bases.

The CDR3 protein is CASRRWDTQYF. DNA for the CDR3: TGTGCCAGCAGGAGGTGGGATACGCAGTATTTT. V and J are TRBV27 and TRBJ2-3; D remains unclear. Trimming cost V 6 bases and J 6 bases, with 7 bases left between them. The CDR3 spans 11 residues. Germline CDR1 is MNHEY and CDR2 is SMNVEV (reference sequence).

The chain employs TRBV19 and TRBJ1-3; TRBD1 agrees at 7 bases. Trimming at V came to 3 bases and at J to 4 bases, leaving 6 bases not matched to a gene. Germline CDR1 and CDR2: LNHDA and SQIVND (reference sequence). The CDR3 has 15 residues. CDR3 sequence: CASSMGTVGGNTIYF. As DNA, the CDR3 is TGTGCCAGTAGTATGGGGACAGTTGGAGGAAACACCATATATTTT.

The chain recombines TRBV6-5 with TRBJ2-2; 13 nucleotides line up with TRBD2. CDR3 length: 18 residues. Germline CDR1 is MNHEY and CDR2 is SVGAGI. The V gene end was trimmed by 3 bases and the J gene end by 3 bases; junction bases not matched to a gene: 7. The CDR3 loop reads CASSYTSGRAGDTGELFF. The CDR3 region has the DNA TGTGCCAGCAGTTATACTAGCGGGAGGGCCGGCGACACCGGGGAGCTGTTTTTT.

This clonotype was observed a handful of times. The chain couples TRBV19 to TRBJ1-5; the D gene is possibly TRBD1 (5 bases). Germline V lookup: CDR1 LNHDA, CDR2 SQIVND (reference sequence). There are 13 residues in the CDR3. The V end was cut by 1 base, the J end by 7 bases, with 8 bases between. The CDR3 DNA follows: TGTGCCAGTAGTATAGGGGACTTGCAGCCCCAGCATTTT. It translates to CASSIGDLQPQHF. The full variable domain, its missing parts supplied by reference TRBV19 and TRBJ1-5, is DGGITQSPKYLFRKEGQNVTLSCEQNLNHDAMYWYRQDPGQGLRLIYYSQIVNDFQKGDIAEGYSVSREKKESFPLTVTSAQKNPTAFYLCASSIGDLQPQHFGDGTRLSIL.

This chain links TRBV30 with TRBJ1-2; D is ambiguous. The germline V gene encodes CDR1 GTSNPN and CDR2 SVGIG (reference sequence). Deletions cut 3 bases from V and 4 bases from J, with 9 bases between. The CDR3 totals 12 residues. DNA for the CDR3: TGTGCCTGGAGGACGGGAGGCTATGGCTACACCTTC. This sequence encodes CAWRTGGYGYTF.

The rearrangement uses TRBV5-1 and TRBJ1-5; D is undetermined. CDR1 SGHRS and CDR2 YFSETQ come from the germline V gene. CDR3 size: 13 residues. V lost 4 bases to trimming and J lost 5 bases, with 10 bases between them. CDR3 sequence reads: CASSLGADQPQHF. The CDR3 nucleotides are TGCGCCAGCAGCCTCGGCGCGGATCAGCCCCAGCATTTT.

This rearrangement joins TRBV2 to TRBJ1-2; D unclear. The CDR3 extends over 16 amino acids. CDR1 is SNHLY and CDR2 is FYNNEI in the germline V gene. Trimming took 5 bases from V and 1 from J, leaving 17 bases between them. The CDR3 protein is CASSPRVSGLNYGYTF. CDR3 in DNA: TGTGCCAGCAGTCCACGCGTTTCCGGACTTAACTATGGCTACACCTTC.

The chain carries TRBV7-2 and TRBJ1-5, with unresolved D. CDR1 and CDR2 from the germline V gene are SGHTA and FQGNSA. V was pared by 2 bases and J by 2 bases, with 10 bases between. The CDR3 is 15 amino acids. CDR3 loop: CASSLSLGGNQPQHF. For the CDR3, the DNA is TGTGCCAGCAGCTTATCATTGGGCGGCAATCAGCCCCAGCATTTT.

J is TRBJ1-6 and V is TRBV2, with 9 bases that match TRBD1. Looked up from germline, CDR1 is SNHLY and CDR2 is FYNNEI. The CDR3 has 13 residues. With 7 bases clipped from V and 9 bases from J, the junction kept 4 bases outside the gene matches. CDR3 nucleotide sequence: TGTGCCAGCAATCGACAGGGGGGTTCACCCCTCCACTTT. Encoded protein: CASNRQGGSPLHF. Together with reference TRBV2 and TRBJ1-6, the CDR3 gives the full variable domain: EPEVTQTPSHQVTQMGQEVILRCVPISNHLYFYWYRQILGQKVEFLVSFYNNEISEKSEIFDDQFSVERPDGSNFTLKIRSTKLEDSAMYFCASNRQGGSPLHFGNGTRLTVT.